A single sample is the source of the 18 T cell receptor beta chains below, sequenced in a study of CD8 T cells in ankylosing spondylitis. Using its own MiXCR run on the 5' RACE reads, TCRdb lists one record per CDR3 protein. The repertoire holds approximately 35,000 distinct CDR3 sequences, with 12% to 15% as singletons. Sequenced input: blood. The receptor set was obtained from a male donor with ankylosing spondylitis or in good health (not recorded which).

This chain uses TRBV6-2 or TRBV6-3 with TRBJ2-2; TRBD2 might be the D (6 bases). Trimming removed 2 bases at V and 7 bases at J, with 20 bases between. From germline, CDR1 is MNHEY and CDR2 SVGEGT. The CDR3 covers 17 residues. CDR3 region: CASSYNRGTPRGGELFF. The CDR3 DNA is TGTGCCAGCAGTTACAACCGCGGGACTCCCCGGGGCGGGGAGCTGTTTTTT.

This chain connects TRBV7-2 to TRBJ2-2; 10 nucleotides align to TRBD2. The CDR3 sequence is 16 residues long. The germline V gene has CDR1 SGHTA and CDR2 FQGNSA. Trimming at V came to 3 bases and at J to 4 bases, leaving 5 bases not matched to a gene. DNA of the CDR3: TGTGCCAGCAGCTTCCTAGCGGGGGAAAGCACCGGGGAGCTGTTTTTT. Translation gives CASSFLAGESTGELFF.

The chain carries TRBV6-6 and TRBJ1-6; D is possibly TRBD1 (6 bases). CDR1 and CDR2 from the germline V gene are MNHNY and SVGAGI (reference sequence). This CDR3 spans 14 amino acids. The V and J ends lost 6 bases and 7 bases respectively, with 13 bases between them. In DNA, the CDR3 is TGTGCCAGCAGATACAGGGAACGGAATTCACCCCTCCACTTT. Its translation: CASRYRERNSPLHF.

This clonotype was seen a handful of times. This chain uses TRBV7-6 with TRBJ2-1; 7 bases map to TRBD2. CDR1 and CDR2 (germline): SGHVS, FNYEAQ. The V gene end was trimmed by 3 bases and the J gene end by 3 bases; junction bases not matched to a gene: 14. There are 18 residues in the CDR3. The CDR3: CASSFMNPSSGRYNEQFF. The CDR3 nucleotides read TGTGCCAGCAGCTTCATGAACCCCTCTAGCGGACGCTACAATGAGCAGTTCTTC.

J is TRBJ2-7 and V is TRBV21-1; no check of the table's D call, TRBD1, against the DNA was made. TRBV21-1 is a listed pseudogene. CDR3 length equals 14 residues. CDR3 loop: CASSELTQGGVEYV. The CDR3 DNA reads TGTGCCAGCAGCGAATTAACGCAGGGGGGAGTCGAGTACGTC.

CDR3 sequence: CSASRRAGGEKLFF. CDR3 coding DNA: TGCAGTGCTAGTAGGAGGGCCGGAGGAGAAAAACTGTTTTTT. This chain joins TRBV20-1 and TRBJ1-4; D unclear. Germline V gene lookup returns CDR1 DFQATT and CDR2 SNEGSKA (reference sequence). Trimming cost V 3 bases and J 8 bases, with 16 bases left between them. The CDR3 sequence is 14 residues long.

This clonotype was counted a few times. The chain couples TRBV3-1 to TRBJ2-7; D call uncertain. V shed 0 bases and J shed 6 bases, with 3 bases lying between them. The CDR3 loop spans 11 amino acids. Germline assignment: CDR1 LGHDT and CDR2 YNNKEL (reference sequence). For the CDR3, the DNA is TGTGCCAGCAGCCAAGATCGCGAGCAGTACTTC. Translated: CASSQDREQYF.

The CDR3 DNA follows: TGTGCCATCAGTGAGTCTTACACAGCCACCGGGGAGCTGTTTTTT. Translation: CAISESYTATGELFF. The V call is TRBV10-3, the J call TRBJ2-2; D not certain. Germline assignment: CDR1 ENHRY and CDR2 SYGVKD. With 0 bases removed from V and 4 bases from J, the gap between germline ends came to 9 bases. The CDR3 is 15 amino acids.

Only a few counts were recorded for this clonotype. The chain recombines TRBV20-1 with TRBJ2-1; TRBD2 matches 11 bases. With 6 bases clipped from V and 4 bases from J, the junction kept 5 bases outside the gene matches. The V gene's germline CDR1 is DFQATT and CDR2 SNEGSKA (reference sequence). CDR3 length: 14 amino acids. The CDR3 here is CSAQPSGGYNEQFF. The CDR3 coding sequence is TGCAGTGCCCAACCTAGCGGGGGGTACAATGAGCAGTTCTTC.

This clonotype was seen a few times. The chain recombines TRBV7-9 with TRBJ2-2; TRBD1 matches at 8 bases. Germline values: CDR1 SEHNR, CDR2 FQNEAQ (reference sequence). This CDR3 has 16 residues. V lost 5 bases, J lost 4 bases, and 9 bases stayed unmatched. This CDR3 is CASSPRTGRSTGELFF. CDR3 DNA: TGTGCCAGCAGCCCCCGGACAGGGAGGAGCACCGGGGAGCTGTTTTTT.

This sequence joins TRBV7-2 and TRBJ1-1; D possibly corresponds to TRBD1 (6 bases). The germline gives CDR1 SGHTA, CDR2 FQGNSA. Trimming removed 5 bases from V and 6 bases from J, with 13 bases in between. CDR3 length: 13 amino acids. CDR3 nucleotides: TGTGCCAGCAGCCCGGACAGCTTGGCTGAAGCTTTCTTT. This encodes CASSPDSLAEAFF.

This clonotype came up a few times. The chain couples TRBV28 to TRBJ2-3; 7 bases are shared with TRBD2. The CDR3 covers 15 residues. CDR1 and CDR2 (germline): MDHEN, SYDVKM. After removal of 4 bases from V and 0 bases from J, the junction contained 4 bases not matched to a gene. The CDR3 coding sequence is TGTGCCAGCAGTTCGGGCGGGAGCAGCACAGATACGCAGTATTTT. The encoded protein is CASSSGGSSTDTQYF.

This clonotype was observed a few times. The chain combines TRBV6-2 or TRBV6-3 with TRBJ1-5, with 7 nucleotides matching TRBD1. Germline V gene data show CDR1 as MNHEY and CDR2 as SVGEGT. The CDR3 runs 16 residues. J was trimmed by 6 bases and V by 5 bases; bases with no gene match: 13. The CDR3 here is CASSATDRAAGQPQHF. The CDR3 DNA is TGTGCCAGCAGTGCTACCGACAGGGCGGCGGGTCAGCCCCAGCATTTT.

This chain links TRBV12-3 or TRBV12-4 with TRBJ2-7, with D hard to call. The V gene lost 7 bases and the J gene lost 3 bases, with 16 bases spanning the gap. The CDR3 has 14 amino acids. CDR3 nucleotide sequence: TGTGCCAGCACTAGTCCGACGAATTTCTACGAGCAGTACTTC. Translated: CASTSPTNFYEQYF.

On this clonotype: One junction end disagrees with the germline gene, perhaps due to a read error. The chain joins TRBV28 to TRBJ1-6, with D tentatively TRBD1 (6 bases). In germline, CDR1 is MDHEN, CDR2 SYDVKM. The CDR3 has 15 residues. DNA for the CDR3: TGTGCCAGCGGCTCCAGGGGAGTCTATAATTCGCCCCTCCACTTT. This encodes CASGSRGVYNSPLHF.

This chain connects TRBV20-1 to TRBJ1-2; D gene unclear. The length of the CDR3 is 14 residues. CDR1 is DFQATT, CDR2 SNEGSKA, per germline (reference sequence). Trimming left V 3 bases short and J 0 bases short, with 11 bases between. CDR3 nucleotide sequence: TGCAGTGCTAGGCCCCGATCAGCTAACTATGGCTACACCTTC. Its translation: CSARPRSANYGYTF.

V gene TRBV28 combines with J gene TRBJ1-1, with D possibly TRBD1 on 6 matching bases. Trimming removed 3 bases at V and 3 bases at J, with 11 bases between. Per germline, CDR1 MDHEN and CDR2 SYDVKM. The CDR3 has 14 residues. Here the CDR3 reads CASSLRGLDTEAFF. The CDR3 DNA is TGTGCCAGCAGTTTGAGGGGGTTGGACACTGAAGCTTTCTTT.

V usage is TRBV5-1 and J usage is TRBJ2-5; D unclear. Trimming shortened V by 4 bases and J by 0 bases, and 10 bases separated the two germline ends. There are 14 residues in the CDR3. Germline V gives CDR1 SGHRS, CDR2 YFSETQ. The CDR3 DNA reads as TGCGCCAGCAGCCCAACAGATTACCAAGAGACCCAGTACTTC. This encodes CASSPTDYQETQYF.